The 10 T cell receptor beta chains reported below all come from one sample, sequenced in a study of blood T cell repertoires in COVID-19. Sequenced by immunoSEQ multiplex PCR; TCRdb stores in-frame clones only, minus some. The sample records some 90,000 clones, about four fifths being singletons. The sequenced sample was peripheral blood. The receptor source for this set is a human donor in a cohort sampled during active COVID-19.

This rearrangement joins TRBV24-1 to TRBJ2-7; no reliable D call. This CDR3 is 15 amino acids long. With 2 bases removed from V and 0 bases from J, the gap between germline ends came to 10 bases. The V gene's germline CDR1 is KGHDR and CDR2 SFDVKD. CDR3 sequence: CATSDSQYGSYEQYF. The CDR3 DNA reads as TGTGCCACCAGTGATTCTCAATACGGCTCCTACGAGCAGTACTTC.

The genes are TRBV14 and TRBJ1-2, with 9 bases aligning to TRBD1. The CDR3 contains 14 residues. V lost 4 bases to trimming and J lost 8 bases; unmatched junction nucleotides: 8. Germline V gene data show CDR1 as SGHDN and CDR2 as FVKESK. CDR3 DNA: TGTGCCAGCAGCCCCCAACAGGGGGCTGGGGGCTACACCTTC. Encoded protein: CASSPQQGAGGYTF.

Remarks on this clone: This specimen includes other DNA sequences encoding the same CDR3. The J gene is TRBJ2-1, the V gene TRBV5-1, with 7 bases fitting TRBD2. Germline CDR1 is SGHRS and CDR2 is YFSETQ. Trimming removed 1 base from V and 4 bases from J; junction bases left unmatched: 5. The CDR3 is 15 residues long. CDR3 residues: CASSLSGEPYNEQFF. Written as DNA, the CDR3 is TGCGCCAGCAGCTTGAGCGGGGAGCCTTACAATGAGCAGTTCTTC.

The CDR3 here is CASSPLSDSEAFF. The CDR3 region has the DNA TGTGCCAGCTCACCTCTTTCGGACAGTGAAGCTTTCTTT. The chain joins TRBV18 to TRBJ1-1, with a possible D match to TRBD1 (6 bases). Trimming stripped 3 bases from V and 7 bases from J, with 12 bases between. The V gene's germline CDR1 is KGHSH and CDR2 LQKENI. The CDR3 is 13 amino acids.

V gene TRBV7-7 combines with J gene TRBJ2-5; the match to TRBD1 covers 7 bases. The CDR3 sequence is 15 residues long. With V trimmed by 2 bases and J by 5 bases, 8 bases remained unmatched. CDR1 and CDR2 from the germline V gene are SSHAT and FNYEAQ (reference sequence). CDR3 nucleotide sequence: TGTGCCAGCAGCTTAAGCTCAGGGGGAGACGAGACCCAGTACTTC. Translating it yields CASSLSSGGDETQYF.

The J gene is TRBJ2-7, the V gene TRBV7-2; a possible D gene is TRBD1 (5 bases). V was pared by 1 base and J by 5 bases, with 12 bases between. The CDR3 has 14 amino acids. Germline V gene data show CDR1 as SGHTA and CDR2 as FQGNSA. CDR3 DNA: TGTGCCAGCAGCTTAGGGGGCCAGTTTAACGAGCAGTACTTC. Translated: CASSLGGQFNEQYF.

This sequence joins TRBV18 and TRBJ2-7; tentatively, D is TRBD2 (6 bases). CDR1 and CDR2 from the germline V gene are KGHSH and LQKENI. The CDR3 spans 14 residues. The V gene lost 4 bases and the J gene lost 2 bases, with 12 bases spanning the gap. The CDR3 DNA sequence: TGTGCCAGCTCACGCGGGGCAGGGACCTACGAGCAGTACTTC. Translation gives CASSRGAGTYEQYF. Full variable domain (missing parts from reference TRBV18 and TRBJ2-7): NAGVMQNPRHLVRRRGQEARLRCSPMKGHSHVYWYRQLPEEGLKFMVYLQKENIIDESGMPKERFSAEFPKEGPSILRIQQVVRGDSAAYFCASSRGAGTYEQYFGPGTRLTVT.

The rearrangement joins TRBV15 to TRBJ1-4, with D tentatively TRBD1 (6 bases). The CDR3 has 14 amino acids. Germline V gives CDR1 LNHNV, CDR2 YYDKDF (reference sequence). V was clipped by 3 bases and J by 5 bases, with 10 bases between them. The CDR3: CATSSRGLNEKLFF. DNA for the CDR3: TGTGCCACCAGCAGCAGGGGCCTAAATGAAAAACTGTTTTTT.

This chain uses TRBV29-1 with TRBJ1-1, with unresolved D. Trimming stripped 6 bases from V and 0 bases from J, with 11 bases between. The CDR3 is 13 amino acids. Germline values: CDR1 SQVTM, CDR2 ANQGSEA. CDR3 amino acids: CSVRREMNTEAFF. CDR3 nucleotides: TGCAGCGTACGAAGGGAGATGAACACTGAAGCTTTCTTT.

The chain joins TRBV6-5 to TRBJ1-5; TRBD1 is a possible D gene (5 bases). Trimming shortened V by 8 bases and J by 7 bases, and 12 bases separated the two germline ends. Germline CDR1 MNHEY, CDR2 SVGAGI. The CDR3 is 12 amino acids. CDR3 region: CASQGSGQPQHF. In nucleotides, the CDR3 is TGTGCCAGCCAGGGATCTGGGCAGCCCCAGCATTTT.